These 5 T cell receptor beta chains came from one sample sequenced in a study of blood T cell repertoires in COVID-19. Sequencing was performed with immunoSEQ multiplex PCR; in TCRdb, only in-frame clones are kept and a portion is missing. The sample records about 130,000 clones, around 83% being singletons. Sequencing was done on a sample of peripheral blood. These receptors all stem from a human donor in a cohort sampled during active COVID-19.

Of note for this clone: Within the sample, other DNA sequences also encode this same CDR3. V gene TRBV7-2 combines with J gene TRBJ2-5; D possibly corresponds to TRBD2 (5 bases). The CDR3 runs 14 residues. The germline gives CDR1 SGHTA, CDR2 FQGNSA. The V and J ends lost 1 base and 4 bases respectively, with 10 bases between them. CDR3 bases: TGTGCCAGCAGCTTAGTAGGCGGACTAGAGACCCAGTACTTC. Its translation is CASSLVGGLETQYF.

The rearrangement joins TRBV28 to TRBJ2-7; a possible D gene is TRBD2 (6 bases). The germline CDR1 and CDR2 sequences are MDHEN and SYDVKM. V lost 6 bases and J lost 7, with 16 bases in between. The CDR3 contains 13 residues. CDR3 DNA: TGTGCCAGCAGCCCGGGACTCCCGCGGGAGCAGTACTTC. Its translation is CASSPGLPREQYF.

V is TRBV3-1 (or the pseudogene TRBV3-2) and J is TRBJ1-5; no definite D call. The V and J ends lost 3 bases and 7 bases respectively, with 13 bases between them. Germline CDR1 is LGHDT and CDR2 is YNNKEL (reference sequence). The CDR3 length is 14 residues. The CDR3 DNA reads as TGTGCCAGCAGCCAGATCGGGGATCGACAGCCCCAGCATTTT. Translation gives CASSQIGDRQPQHF.

This clone occurred a few times. The chain employs TRBV18 and TRBJ2-1; TRBD2 might be the D (6 bases). Germline CDR1 is KGHSH and CDR2 is LQKENI. V lost 0 bases, J lost 4 bases, and 13 bases lay in between. The CDR3 contains 16 residues. The CDR3 here is CASSPPSGEGYNEQFF. The DNA for the CDR3 is TGTGCCAGCTCACCACCGTCGGGAGAGGGGTACAATGAGCAGTTCTTC. The variable domain in full, completed from reference TRBV18 and TRBJ2-1, reads NAGVMQNPRHLVRRRGQEARLRCSPMKGHSHVYWYRQLPEEGLKFMVYLQKENIIDESGMPKERFSAEFPKEGPSILRIQQVVRGDSAAYFCASSPPSGEGYNEQFFGPGTRLTVL.

The chain couples TRBV7-8 to TRBJ2-1; TRBD2 matches 13 bases. Germline loops: CDR1 SGHVS, CDR2 FQNEAQ. The CDR3 length is 18 residues. V gave up 4 bases and J gave up 8 bases; unmatched junction bases: 14. The CDR3 sequence: CASSSVPGLAGFGDEQFF. The CDR3 bases are TGTGCCAGCAGCTCAGTACCGGGACTAGCGGGGTTCGGCGATGAGCAGTTCTTC.